A selection of T cell receptor beta chains follows, all from one sample in a study of shared clonotypes between healthy human individuals. Sequencing was performed with immunoSEQ multiplex PCR; in TCRdb, only in-frame clones are kept and a portion is missing. This table holds some 2.3 million clones, 85% to 95% found once. Sequencing was carried out using naive CD4+ T cells from PBMCs. These receptors were obtained from a young man in good health. Some clones in this sample may be carry-over from other donors' samples. Both conserved end residues are part of each CDR3. D genes are given only for firm matches.

d_call	v_call	j_call	cdr3_aa
TRBD1	TRBV7-2	TRBJ2-7	CASSRGTGGVYEQYF
-	TRBV6-5	TRBJ1-1	CASSSQGEDTEAFF
-	TRBV4-1	TRBJ1-2	CASSQGRVNYGYTF
-	TRBV4-1	TRBJ1-5	CASSQEGGRNSNQPQHF
-	TRBV6-6	TRBJ2-1	CASRPSVGSRVNEQFF
-	TRBV4-1	TRBJ1-1	CASSSPIFQGRRPEAFF
-	TRBV7-2	TRBJ2-7	CASNLSPSSSRYEQYF
TRBD2	TRBV5-1	TRBJ2-7	CASSQDHSGPTYEQYF
-	TRBV11-1	TRBJ2-4	CASSLGAKNIQYF
-	TRBV15	TRBJ2-1	CATRTRGARNEQFF
TRBD1	TRBV5-5	TRBJ1-2	CASSPGTGGFYGYTF
-	TRBV4-1	TRBJ2-1	CASSLRDPGWTNSYNEQFF
TRBD2	TRBV27	TRBJ2-3	CASSLSGREGFLADTQYF
-	TRBV29-1	TRBJ1-1	CSVEEWGVVAEAFF
TRBD2	TRBV28	TRBJ2-1	CASSLLGTSGRSGEQFF
-	TRBV7-3	TRBJ1-2	CASSLAGADGYTF
-	TRBV27	TRBJ1-2	CASSYRPAAYGYTF
-	TRBV28	TRBJ1-5	CATKWGNQPQHF
-	TRBV5-5	TRBJ2-1	CASSLFSVSGGNEQFF
-	TRBV28	TRBJ1-4	CASRGRGVEKLFF
-	TRBV19	TRBJ1-4	CASSRYKGEGEKLFF
-	TRBV19	TRBJ2-4	CASSTRPGEAKNIQYF
-	TRBV5-1	TRBJ1-5	CASSLGQSSNQPQHF
-	TRBV7-2	TRBJ1-1	CASSLERGTEAFF
-	TRBV14	TRBJ1-2	CASSQIGGEGNYGYTF
-	TRBV7-9	TRBJ2-1	CASSLRQIYNEQFF
TRBD2	TRBV4-3	TRBJ2-1	CASSHLLAGGSNEQFF
-	TRBV7-2	TRBJ2-3	CASSWQGTDTQYF